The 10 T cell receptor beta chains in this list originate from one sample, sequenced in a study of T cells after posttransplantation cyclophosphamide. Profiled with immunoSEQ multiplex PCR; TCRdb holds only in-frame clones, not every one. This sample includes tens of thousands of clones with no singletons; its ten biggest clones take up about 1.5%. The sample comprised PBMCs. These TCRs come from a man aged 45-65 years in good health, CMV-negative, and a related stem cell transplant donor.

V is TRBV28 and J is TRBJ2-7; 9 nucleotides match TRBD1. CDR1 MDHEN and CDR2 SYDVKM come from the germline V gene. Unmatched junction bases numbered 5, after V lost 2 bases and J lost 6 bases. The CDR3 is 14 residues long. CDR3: CASSLETGGSEQYF. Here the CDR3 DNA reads TGTGCCAGCAGTTTAGAGACAGGGGGAAGCGAGCAGTACTTC.

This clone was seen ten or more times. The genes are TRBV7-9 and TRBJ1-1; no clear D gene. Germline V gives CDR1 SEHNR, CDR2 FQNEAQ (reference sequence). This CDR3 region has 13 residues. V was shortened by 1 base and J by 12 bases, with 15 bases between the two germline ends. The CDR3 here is CASSLGGEGSTFF. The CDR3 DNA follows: TGTGCCAGCAGCTTAGGAGGCGAGGGTTCGACTTTCTTT.

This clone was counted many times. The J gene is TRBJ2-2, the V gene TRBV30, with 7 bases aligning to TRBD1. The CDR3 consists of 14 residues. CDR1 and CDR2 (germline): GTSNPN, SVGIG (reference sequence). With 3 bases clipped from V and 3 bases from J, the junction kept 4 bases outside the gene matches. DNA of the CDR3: TGTGCCTGGAGGGGGGACAGAGACACCGGGGAGCTGTTTTTT. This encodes CAWRGDRDTGELFF. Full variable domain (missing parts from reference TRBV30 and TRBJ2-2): SQTIHQWPATLVQPVGSPLSLECTVEGTSNPNLYWYRQAAGRGLQLLFYSVGIGQISSEVPQNLSASRPQDRQFILSSKKLLLSDSGFYLCAWRGDRDTGELFFGEGSRLTVL.

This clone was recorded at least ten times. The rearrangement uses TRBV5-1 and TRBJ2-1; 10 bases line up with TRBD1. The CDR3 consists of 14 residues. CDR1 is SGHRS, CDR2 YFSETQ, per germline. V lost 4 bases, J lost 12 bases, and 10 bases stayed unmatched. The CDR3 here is CASSLGQGMSVQFF. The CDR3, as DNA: TGCGCCAGCAGCCTGGGACAGGGGATGAGTGTGCAGTTCTTC. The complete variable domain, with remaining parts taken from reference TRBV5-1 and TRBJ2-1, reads KAGVTQTPRYLIKTRGQQVTLSCSPISGHRSVSWYQQTPGQGLQFLFEYFSETQRNKGNFPGRFSGRQFSNSRSEMNVSTLELGDSALYLCASSLGQGMSVQFFGPGTRLTVL.

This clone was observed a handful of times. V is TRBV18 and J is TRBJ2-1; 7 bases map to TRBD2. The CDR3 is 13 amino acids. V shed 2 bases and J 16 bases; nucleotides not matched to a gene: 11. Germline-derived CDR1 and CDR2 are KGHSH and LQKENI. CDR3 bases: TGTGCCAGCTCACCAGGGACTATCCAGGGCAGCTTCTTC. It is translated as CASSPGTIQGSFF.

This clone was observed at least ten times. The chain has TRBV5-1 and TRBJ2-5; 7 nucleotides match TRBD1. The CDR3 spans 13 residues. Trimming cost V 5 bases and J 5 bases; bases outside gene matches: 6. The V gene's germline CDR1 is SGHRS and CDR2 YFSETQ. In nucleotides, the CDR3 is TGCGCCAGCAGGACAGGGCCCACGGAGACCCAGTACTTC. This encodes CASRTGPTETQYF.

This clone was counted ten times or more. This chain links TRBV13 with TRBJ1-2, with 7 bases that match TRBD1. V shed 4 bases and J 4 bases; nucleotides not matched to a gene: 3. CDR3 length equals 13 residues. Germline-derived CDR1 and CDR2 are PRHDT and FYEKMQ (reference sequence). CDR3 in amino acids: CASSSGTAYGYTF. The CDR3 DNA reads TGTGCCAGCAGCTCTGGGACAGCCTATGGCTACACCTTC. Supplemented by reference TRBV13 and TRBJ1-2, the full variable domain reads AAGVIQSPRHLIKEKRETATLKCYPIPRHDTVYWYQQGPGQDPQFLISFYEKMQSDKGSIPDRFSAQQFSDYHSELNMSSLELGDSALYFCASSSGTAYGYTFGSGTRLTVV.

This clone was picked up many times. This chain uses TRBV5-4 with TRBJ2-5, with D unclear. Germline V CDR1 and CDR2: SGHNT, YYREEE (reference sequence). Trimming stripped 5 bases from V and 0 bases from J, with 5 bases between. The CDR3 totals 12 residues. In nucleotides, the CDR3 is TGTGCCAGCAGGCAGGACCAAGAGACCCAGTACTTC. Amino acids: CASRQDQETQYF.

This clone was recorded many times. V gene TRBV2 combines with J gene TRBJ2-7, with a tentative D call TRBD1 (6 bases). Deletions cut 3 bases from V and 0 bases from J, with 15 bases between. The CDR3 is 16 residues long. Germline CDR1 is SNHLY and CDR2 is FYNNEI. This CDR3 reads CASSEMGASYSYEQYF. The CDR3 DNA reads TGTGCCAGCAGTGAGATGGGGGCATCGTACTCCTACGAGCAGTACTTC.

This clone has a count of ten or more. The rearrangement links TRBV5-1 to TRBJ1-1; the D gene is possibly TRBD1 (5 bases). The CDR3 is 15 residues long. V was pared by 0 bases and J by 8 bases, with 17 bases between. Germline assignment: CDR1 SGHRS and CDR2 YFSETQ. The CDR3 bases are TGCGCCAGCAGCTTGGGGGGCTTTCGGGCTCGGGAAGCTTTCTTT. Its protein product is CASSLGGFRAREAFF.